This T cell receptor (beta chain) was identified in a study of OX40 agonist ivuxolimab in advanced cancers. In terms of the full investigation: Ivuxolimab was a fully human IgG2 agonistic monoclonal antibody targeting the costimulatory receptor OX40 (CD134). Patients were allowed to have had prior anti-PD-1, anti-PD-L1 or anti-CTLA-4 therapy, and approximately 40% of the dose-escalation patients had been treated with checkpoint inhibitors. Of the roughly 52 dose-escalation patients, hepatocellular carcinoma was present in around 20, melanoma in roughly 15, renal cell carcinoma in 9 and head and neck cancer in 9. The paper reports the monotherapy dose-escalation portion (N of about 52 patients) of the phase I ivuxolimab trial. A male proportion of about 79% and a mean age of 60 years, ranging from about 23 to 79, were recorded for the dose-escalation cohort. Partial responses occurred in three dose-escalation patients: two with cutaneous melanoma and one with hepatocellular carcinoma. The point of sequencing TCRbeta in the periphery was to test whether ivuxolimab changed TCR sequence diversity and drove clonal T-cell expansion. Intravenous ivuxolimab was administered to patients every 2 weeks at six dose levels: 0.01, 0.1, 0.3, 1.5, 3 and 10 mg/kg. General findings and caveats noted by the study authors: Partial responders in the 0.1-3.0 mg/kg groups had among the lowest normalized peripheral clonal expansion, especially among CD8+ T cells. At doses from 0.1 to 3.0 mg/kg, clonal expansion was seen in both CD4+ and CD8+ blood T cells between baseline and week 6. After ivuxolimab, expanded clones were on average more numerous among CD8+ T cells than among CD4+ T cells. The antigen specificity of the clonally expanded peripheral T cells was not determined. Low levels of normalized T-cell clonal expansion were also seen in some patients who did not respond.

Taken from cysteine to phenylalanine, the CDR3 has 14 residues. The sequence is cut down to CDR3 DNA, 42 bases in frame from base 1. CDR1 and CDR2 are read off the germline V gene as KGHSH and LQKENI. V lost 2 bases and J lost 2 bases, and the count of bases not matched to a germline gene is 2. There are a few counts of this clone. No antigen is known for it. No much larger clone exists at a distance of one base, and base qualities are not known. Patients with a history of autoimmune disease or receiving systemic immunosuppression were excluded from the trial. In every dose cohort, peripheral blood was drawn for TCR sequencing at baseline, cycle 4 day 1, and cycle 7 day 1. Samples came from an open-label, multicenter, first-in-human phase I dose-escalation trial of ivuxolimab. The trial enrolled adults with locally advanced or metastatic head and neck squamous cell, hepatocellular, melanoma or renal cell carcinoma. CD4+ and CD8+ T cells were sorted separately from peripheral blood before TCR sequencing.

To sequence the TCRbeta CDR3 region, genomic DNA was isolated from the sorted cells. The immunoSEQ Assay was used to sequence the TCRbeta CDR3 regions. TCRdb re-hosts the immuneACCESS table, in-frame sequences only. Its copies lack some clones; in the studies checked, an unresolved V gene accounts for under half of them, and the cause for the rest is not known. The sample records approximately 66,000 clones, roughly 85% of which are singletons. 0.8% to 1% of the sample rests with the top ten. The chain couples TRBV18 to TRBJ2-5; the junction holds 7 bases that match TRBD1. This receptor was taken from an adult with an advanced solid tumor such as melanoma, head and neck, liver or kidney cancer. Here the sequenced sample was CD4+ or CD8+ T cells sorted from blood, taken in a trial of the OX40 agonist ivuxolimab. The DNA sequence follows: TGTGCCAGCTCACCATCGGGACAGCAAGAGACCCAGTACTTC. Translated, it reads CASSPSGQQETQYF.